This is a list of T cell receptor beta chains from one sample in a study of cytomegalovirus exposure and HLA in healthy donors. TCRdb's copy holds only in-frame clones and misses some; the assay was immunoSEQ multiplex PCR. The profile shows a few hundred thousand clones, 60% to 80% of them singletons. Sequencing used PBMCs. These TCRs come from a woman younger than 45 in good health and CMV-seronegative. Both conserved end residues are part of each CDR3. The D gene is left open where the match is weak. Expanded clones are given a class, and other clones once, few, many or no size at all.

cdr3_aa	cdr3_nt	d_call	j_call	clone_size	v_call
CASSDPDRKIRTFF	TGCGCCAGCAGTGACCCGGACAGGAAAATTAGGACTTTCTTT	TRBD1	TRBJ1-1	few	TRBV10-2
CASFSTEAFF	TGTGCCAGCTTTTCGACTGAAGCTTTCTTT	.	TRBJ1-1	once	TRBV6-5
CASSDSGGGVRETQYF	TGTGCCAGCAGTGATTCTGGGGGGGGAGTTAGAGAGACCCAGTACTTC	TRBD2	TRBJ2-5	.	TRBV2
CASSYINSGNTIYF	TGTGCCAGCAGTTACATAAACTCTGGAAACACCATATATTTT	.	TRBJ1-3	.	TRBV5-6
CASSLVGQQETQYF	TGCGCCAGCAGCTTGGTGGGACAACAAGAGACCCAGTACTTC	.	TRBJ2-5	.	TRBV5-1
CAISGTSGRGRREQFF	TGTGCCATCAGTGGGACTAGCGGGAGGGGTCGGCGCGAGCAGTTCTTC	TRBD2	TRBJ2-1	.	TRBV10-3
CASSERGADLGNTIYF	TGTGCCAGCAGTGAACGGGGGGCAGATCTTGGAAACACCATATATTTT	.	TRBJ1-3	.	TRBV2
CASSQEGREETQYF	TGTGCCAGCAGCCAAGAGGGGAGAGAGGAGACCCAGTACTTC	.	TRBJ2-5	.	TRBV14
CASSVEGGPYNEQFF	TGTGCCAGCAGCGTAGAGGGGGGGCCGTACAATGAGCAGTTCTTC	.	TRBJ2-1	.	TRBV9
CASSLWMTGPQPQHF	TGTGCCAGCAGCTTGTGGATGACAGGCCCGCAGCCCCAGCATTTT	.	TRBJ1-5	.	TRBV7-2
CASSWGDRDQETQYF	TGCGCCAGCAGCTGGGGGGACAGGGACCAAGAGACCCAGTACTTC	TRBD1	TRBJ2-5	.	TRBV5-1
CASSLLNRENQPQHF	TGTGCCAGCAGCTTGTTGAACAGAGAGAATCAGCCCCAGCATTTT	.	TRBJ1-5	.	TRBV5-6
CDRTLRDAGGIDTEAFF	TGTGACAGGACCCTTAGGGATGCGGGAGGGATTGACACTGAAGCTTTCTTT	.	TRBJ1-1	.	TRBV21-1
CASSFGGLETQYF	TGTGCCAGCAGCTTCGGGGGGCTAGAGACCCAGTACTTC	.	TRBJ2-5	.	TRBV7-9
CASSLVRDTGELFF	TGTGCTAGCAGCTTAGTCAGGGACACCGGGGAGCTGTTTTTT	.	TRBJ2-2	.	TRBV7-7
CASSYDRNNEKLFF	TGTGCCAGCAGTTACGACAGGAATAATGAAAAACTGTTTTTT	.	TRBJ1-4	.	TRBV6-6
CASSVDGRDSANTEAFF	TGTGCCAGCAGCGTAGACGGCAGGGACTCTGCGAACACTGAAGCTTTCTTT	.	TRBJ1-1	.	TRBV9
CASSVDSAIHNEQFF	TGTGCCAGCAGCGTAGACAGTGCAATCCACAATGAGCAGTTCTTC	.	TRBJ2-1	.	TRBV9